One T cell receptor (beta chain) is described in this entry. Its antigen is undetermined. As every portion of the isolated RNA was reverse transcribed, the sequencing read expressed TCRB transcripts. Repertoires were generated with immunoSEQ multiplex PCR, while TCRdb's copy carries only in-frame clones and drops some. The table includes around 400,000 clones, roughly 15% detected once. This specimen comes from a study of beta chain features in type 1 diabetes. In the study overall: Across the samples, roughly 98,000,000 sorted cells were examined in total. Study findings and constraints: More deletions and fewer insertions at VDJ junctions were found in patients with type 1 diabetes. cDNA-based reads could over-represent cells with high TCR expression. TCRB repertoires of naive, central memory and Treg cells appeared more similar among patients than among healthy donors.

The sequenced sample consisted of naive CD4+ T cells from blood. This clonotype originated in a woman under 30 in good health.

The CDR3 bases are TGCGCCAGCAGCTTGGGACTAGCAGCACAAGAGACCCAGTACTTC. Its translation is CASSLGLAAQETQYF. The chain carries TRBV5-1 and TRBJ2-5; 7 positions agree with TRBD2. Losses at the gene ends were 0 bases for V and 2 bases for J; bases not matched to a gene: 4. This CDR3 spans 15 amino acids. CDR1 is SGHRS, CDR2 YFSETQ, per germline.